Below are 26 T cell receptor beta chains sequenced from a single sample in a study of graft-versus-host responses after intestinal transplantation. Measured with immunoSEQ multiplex PCR; TCRdb has only the in-frame clones, and not every one. There are fewer than 110,000 clones in the sample; 87% occur only once, and 0.6% to 0.8% lies in the top ten. No antigen has been identified for these receptors. The sequenced sample was unstimulated CD4+ T cells sorted from spleen or lymph node cells, obtained before transplant. These receptors came from a human donor who was the organ donor for an intestinal transplant.

The chain has TRBV6-1 and TRBJ1-5; D is undetermined. The V end was cut by 1 base, the J end by 0 bases, with 10 bases between. The CDR3 has 16 amino acids. Germline V gene data show CDR1 as MNHNS and CDR2 as SASEGT. The CDR3 DNA is TGTGCCAGCAGTGAAGTTATGACAATTAGCAATCAGCCCCAGCATTTT. Its protein is CASSEVMTISNQPQHF.

This rearrangement joins TRBV5-8 to TRBJ1-4; D call uncertain. The CDR3 consists of 13 residues. The V end was cut by 0 bases, the J end by 6 bases, with 6 bases between. Germline lookup yields CDR1 SGHTS and CDR2 YDEGEE. The CDR3 protein is CASSLVEYEKLFF. CDR3 nucleotide sequence: TGTGCCAGCAGCTTGGTTGAGTATGAAAAACTGTTTTTT.

The chain joins TRBV4-2 to TRBJ1-1, with TRBD1 matching 7 bases. Trimming took 0 bases from V and 7 from J; bases not matched to a gene: 11. The CDR3 is made up of 16 amino acids. From germline, CDR1 is LGHNA and CDR2 YNFKEQ. CDR3: CASSQDRSTGSVEAFF. The CDR3, as DNA: TGTGCCAGCAGCCAAGACCGATCGACAGGGTCGGTTGAAGCTTTCTTT.

The chain joins TRBV30 to TRBJ1-5; no firm D call. V lost 2 bases and J 2 bases, leaving 13 bases between the germline ends. The length of the CDR3 is 15 residues. Germline lookup yields CDR1 GTSNPN and CDR2 SVGIG (reference sequence). CDR3 coding DNA: TGTGCCTGGAGTCCCGGCCCCCCTGGCAATCAGCCCCAGCATTTT. It is translated as CAWSPGPPGNQPQHF.

This chain joins TRBV19 and TRBJ2-7; D is unresolved. This CDR3 has 15 amino acids. The V and J ends lost 1 base and 1 base respectively, with 11 bases between them. Germline-derived CDR1 and CDR2 are LNHDA and SQIVND (reference sequence). The CDR3 region has the DNA TGTGCCAGTAGTATAGCGGCAGCCCTATCCTACGAGCAGTACTTC. Amino acids: CASSIAAALSYEQYF. The whole variable domain, remainder taken from reference TRBV19 and TRBJ2-7, is DGGITQSPKYLFRKEGQNVTLSCEQNLNHDAMYWYRQDPGQGLRLIYYSQIVNDFQKGDIAEGYSVSREKKESFPLTVTSAQKNPTAFYLCASSIAAALSYEQYFGPGTRLTVT.

Details on this clone: Other DNA sequences of this sample code for an identical CDR3. This chain uses TRBV5-1 with TRBJ1-4; TRBD1 aligns across 8 bases. Germline assignment: CDR1 SGHRS and CDR2 YFSETQ. The CDR3 has 14 residues. V trimming: 2 bases; J trimming: 5 bases; junction bases outside the gene matches: 2. The CDR3 spells CASSLGQGNEKLFF. The CDR3 bases are TGCGCCAGCAGCTTAGGACAGGGAAATGAAAAACTGTTTTTT.

The CDR3 nucleotides are TGTGCCAGCAGTGGAAAGCCGAGCAGGAAGCCCCAGCATTTT. Translating it yields CASSGKPSRKPQHF. The chain has TRBV2 and TRBJ1-5; D is unresolved. This CDR3 comprises 14 residues. V shed 4 bases and J shed 8 bases, with 15 bases lying between them. Germline lookup yields CDR1 SNHLY and CDR2 FYNNEI.

The chain employs TRBV19 and TRBJ1-4; possibly TRBD1 for D (6 bases). Trimming took off 6 bases at V and 7 bases at J, with 6 bases between the two ends. CDR3 size: 11 residues. Germline V lookup: CDR1 LNHDA, CDR2 SQIVND (reference sequence). The CDR3 loop is CASRQGEKLFF. Here the CDR3 DNA reads TGTGCCAGTAGACAGGGTGAAAAACTGTTTTTT.

The V call is TRBV6-1, the J call TRBJ1-4; 9 nucleotides line up with TRBD1. Germline trimming cut 6 bases from V and 6 bases from J; bases unmatched to any gene: 5. Germline CDR1 reads MNHNS; CDR2 reads SASEGT. The CDR3 covers 14 residues. CDR3 protein: CASRRGTGYEKLFF. Written as DNA, the CDR3 is TGTGCCAGCAGAAGAGGGACAGGGTATGAAAAACTGTTTTTT.

This chain joins TRBV6-6 and TRBJ1-1, with unresolved D. This CDR3 comprises 15 residues. Germline V gene data show CDR1 as MNHNY and CDR2 as SVGAGI (reference sequence). Trimming took off 5 bases at V and 5 bases at J, with 18 bases between the two ends. As DNA, the CDR3 is TGTGCCAGCAGTGCATCACAGCTCCTAGGGACTGAAGCTTTCTTT. Translating it yields CASSASQLLGTEAFF.

The V and J genes are TRBV11-2 and TRBJ2-5, with D perhaps TRBD1 or TRBD2 (6 bases each). The germline gives CDR1 SGHAT, CDR2 FQNNGV. Trimming took off 3 bases at V and 5 bases at J, with 25 bases between the two ends. The CDR3 totals 18 residues. The CDR3: CASSFGEGGGPWRETQYF. For the CDR3, the DNA is TGTGCCAGCAGCTTCGGGGAAGGAGGGGGACCATGGCGGGAGACCCAGTACTTC.

The V and J genes are TRBV5-5 and TRBJ2-1, with TRBD2 matching 7 bases. The V and J ends lost 2 bases and 4 bases, in that order; junction bases with no gene match: 6. From germline, CDR1 is SGHKS and CDR2 YYEKEE (reference sequence). CDR3 length: 15 residues. CDR3 sequence reads: CASSFGTTLYNEQFF. In DNA, the CDR3 is TGTGCCAGCAGCTTTGGGACTACCCTTTACAATGAGCAGTTCTTC.

The chain has TRBV28 and TRBJ1-5, with 7 positions matching TRBD1. Germline-derived CDR1 and CDR2 are MDHEN and SYDVKM. This CDR3 is built from 14 residues. Germline trimming cut 3 bases from V and 3 bases from J; bases unmatched to any gene: 2. The CDR3 bases are TGTGCCAGCAGTTTGGGACAGCTCAATCAGCCCCAGCATTTT. Amino acid sequence: CASSLGQLNQPQHF.

This clone has a handful of counts. Relative to the germline gene, one junction end is altered; a read error may explain this. The CDR3 nucleotides read TGCGCCAGCAGCTTGGAGTGCGCGGAGACCCGGTACTTC. Translated: CASSLECAETRYF. J is TRBJ2-5 and V is TRBV5-1, with unresolved D. Germline CDR1 is SGHRS and CDR2 is YFSETQ. The CDR3 runs to 13 residues.

This clone occurred a few times. V usage is TRBV6-5 and J usage is TRBJ2-2; no firm D call. The CDR3 spans 14 residues. In germline, CDR1 is MNHEY, CDR2 SVGAGI. V lost 5 bases to trimming and J lost 4 bases, with 11 bases between them. The CDR3 DNA follows: TGTGCCAGCAGTGACCGGCAGGCCACCGGGGAGCTGTTTTTT. This gives the protein CASSDRQATGELFF.

Here the CDR3 reads CASSRRQSSGANVLTF. The CDR3 coding sequence is TGTGCCAGCAGTAGGCGACAGAGCTCTGGGGCCAACGTCCTGACTTTC. The chain is built from TRBV2 and TRBJ2-6; maybe TRBD1 (5 bases). Per germline, CDR1 SNHLY and CDR2 FYNNEI. This CDR3 region has 16 residues. With 5 bases removed from V and 0 bases from J, the gap between germline ends came to 11 bases.

The gene calls are TRBV7-2 and TRBJ2-7; no clear D. V was clipped by 1 base and J by 4 bases, with 8 bases between them. The CDR3 is made up of 13 amino acids. In germline, CDR1 is SGHTA, CDR2 FQGNSA. In DNA form, the CDR3 reads TGTGCCAGCAGCTTAGGGACCAAGTACGAGCAGTACTTC. Translation gives CASSLGTKYEQYF.

Points on this clone: The junction differs from germline at one of its ends, possibly a read error. V and J are TRBV7-7 and TRBJ2-5, with 10 bases that match TRBD2. The CDR3 spans 15 residues. The V gene's germline CDR1 is SSHAT and CDR2 FNYEAQ (reference sequence). CDR3 sequence (DNA): TGTGCTAGCAGCTCGACACTAGCGGGACAAGAGACCCAGTACTTC. This translates into CASSSTLAGQETQYF.

The J gene is TRBJ2-5, the V gene TRBV4-2; possibly TRBD2 for D (6 bases). The last part of the DNA fits TRBJ2-7 better; the J call may be wrong. The germline V gene encodes CDR1 LGHNA and CDR2 YNFKEQ. The length of the CDR3 is 15 residues. The CDR3 sequence is CASSPPGTDSYEQYF. The CDR3 DNA sequence: TGTGCCAGCAGCCCGCCCGGGACTGACTCCTACGAGCAGTACTTC.

The chain couples TRBV2 to TRBJ2-1, with 11 bases identical to TRBD2. Germline V gene data show CDR1 as SNHLY and CDR2 as FYNNEI. This CDR3 comprises 17 residues. V gave up 3 bases and J gave up 8 bases; unmatched junction bases: 12. For the CDR3, the DNA is TGTGCCAGCAGTGAGTATGTGACTAGCGGGGATCGTGATGAGCAGTTCTTC. It is translated as CASSEYVTSGDRDEQFF.

The rearrangement joins TRBV27 to TRBJ1-2; weak D call: TRBD1 (6 bases). Trimming pared 5 bases from V and 4 bases from J, leaving 17 bases between. There are 15 residues in the CDR3. CDR1 and CDR2 (germline): MNHEY, SMNVEV (reference sequence). The CDR3 sequence is CASSPRDMGIYGYTF. Here the CDR3 DNA reads TGTGCCAGCAGTCCCCGGGACATGGGGATCTATGGCTACACCTTC.

The V gene is TRBV14, the J gene TRBJ1-1, with D unclear. The V and J ends lost 1 base and 2 bases respectively, with 11 bases between them. CDR1 and CDR2 from the germline V gene are SGHDN and FVKESK. This CDR3 spans 15 amino acids. CDR3 DNA: TGTGCCAGCAGCCAAGCTCGGGGATTAAACACTGAAGCTTTCTTT. Protein sequence: CASSQARGLNTEAFF.

V gene TRBV6-1 combines with J gene TRBJ1-1, with D possibly matching TRBD1 (5 bases). Trimming took 2 bases from V and 8 from J, leaving 15 bases between them. This CDR3 contains 14 residues. From germline, CDR1 is MNHNS and CDR2 SASEGT. For the CDR3, the DNA is TGTGCCAGCAGTGAATGGAGGGGCCGCTCGGAAGCTTTCTTT. Residues: CASSEWRGRSEAFF.

There are a few counts of this clone. V gene TRBV4-2 combines with J gene TRBJ2-1; 11 bases are a match to TRBD2. The CDR3 covers 17 residues. The V and J ends lost 0 bases and 3 bases, in that order; junction bases with no gene match: 4. The germline V gene has CDR1 LGHNA and CDR2 YNFKEQ. CDR3 sequence reads: CASSQDTSGGIYNEQFF. The CDR3 DNA is TGTGCCAGCAGCCAAGATACTAGCGGGGGTATCTACAATGAGCAGTTCTTC.

This clone occurred once. This rearrangement joins TRBV5-6 to TRBJ1-3; 9 nucleotides agree with TRBD1. The CDR3 runs to 14 residues. The germline gives CDR1 SGHDT, CDR2 YYEEEE. V lost 5 bases, J lost 11 bases, and 11 bases stayed unmatched. CDR3 in amino acids: CASSYGTGRTAIYF. The CDR3 DNA follows: TGTGCCAGCAGTTATGGGACAGGGAGGACCGCCATATATTTT.

This rearrangement joins TRBV4-1 to TRBJ1-2, with TRBD1 matching over 8 bases. The CDR3 contains 14 residues. Per the germline V gene, CDR1 is MGHRA and CDR2 is YSYEKL. Losses at the gene ends were 2 bases for V and 2 bases for J; bases not matched to a gene: 1. The CDR3 DNA is TGCGCCAGCAGCCAACAGGGGGCGAACTATGGCTACACCTTC. It translates to CASSQQGANYGYTF.